This T cell receptor beta chain derives from a study of blood T cell repertoires in COVID-19. Study-wide background: Whether acute or convalescent, the COVID-19 samples came from the United States, Italy and Spain. Sample material is recorded as cDNA or gDNA derived from T cells, B-cell-depleted T cells, or PBMCs.

As originally analysed: Amplification of reference gene primers was used by the study to estimate nucleated cell counts. Clones were read by immunoSEQ multiplex PCR, and TCRdb kept only the in-frame ones, dropping some. V, J and clone size are those of that table, while D and trimming were read from the DNA. Of approximately 230,000 clones in the sample, around 83% were seen once. The CDR3 is 13 residues long. Germline V gives CDR1 SGHRS, CDR2 YFSETQ. Trimming stripped 4 bases from V and 2 bases from J, with 9 bases between. The sequence was obtained from a man at least 80 years old with acute or convalescent COVID-19. The sample comprised peripheral blood. This chain joins TRBV5-1 and TRBJ2-5, with D perhaps TRBD2 (5 bases). For the CDR3, the DNA is TGCGCCAGCAGCACGGACTTTCAAGAGACCCAGTACTTC. This gives the protein CASSTDFQETQYF.